This is a list of T cell receptor beta chains from one sample in a study of cytotoxic CD8 clonotypes in ibrutinib-treated CLL. The method was immunoSEQ multiplex PCR; TCRdb's version includes in-frame clones alone and lacks a portion of them. The data hold a few thousand clones, with 75% to 90% observed a single time. Sample: PBMCs, taken before ibrutinib treatment. Receptors were obtained from a human donor with chronic lymphocytic leukemia. Each CDR3 is given with its conserved first and last residue. A D gene is named only where the DNA matches it firmly. Clone size is given for some rows only: seen once, a few or many times, or a class if the clone is expanded.

J	size	D	V	DNA	CDR3
TRBJ2-7	-	TRBD1	TRBV5-5	TGTGCCAGCAGCTTGGAAACAGGGGAAGCCTACGAGCAGTACTTC	CASSLETGEAYEQYF
TRBJ1-1	-	-	TRBV10-3	TGTGCCATCAGTGAGCCCGGGGGGAACACTGAAGCTTTCTTT	CAISEPGGNTEAFF
TRBJ1-2	-	-	TRBV19	TGTGCCAGTAGTCGGCAGGAAGGGGGCTATGGCTACACCTTC	CASSRQEGGYGYTF
TRBJ2-2	-	-	TRBV10-3	TGTGCCATCAGTTCTGGGCTAGGGGACACCGGGGAGCTGTTTTTT	CAISSGLGDTGELFF
TRBJ1-6	-	-	TRBV19	TGTGCCAGTAGTATTGGACAGCTAAGCTCCTATAATTCACCCCTCCACTTT	CASSIGQLSSYNSPLHF
TRBJ1-4	-	TRBD1	TRBV7-6	TGTGCCAGCAGCCAGGGGGGTGAAAAACTGTTTTTT	CASSQGGEKLFF
TRBJ2-7	once	TRBD2	TRBV2	TGTGCCAGCTCTGGACGGAGGGAGGGCGAGCAGTACTTC	CASSGRREGEQYF
TRBJ2-5	-	TRBD1	TRBV11-3	TGTGCCAGCAGCGGGACAGGGGGGAACAAAGAGACCCAGTACTTC	CASSGTGGNKETQYF
TRBJ1-3	hyperexpanded	-	TRBV6-5	TGTGCCAGCAGTTACGCTCGGATTGCAGGAAACACCATATATTTT	CASSYARIAGNTIYF
TRBJ1-6	once	TRBD1	TRBV11-2	TGTGCCAGCAGCTTGGACAGGGGGGACTCACCCCTCCACTTT	CASSLDRGDSPLHF
TRBJ2-1	-	TRBD2	TRBV6-5	TGTGCCAGCAGTTACGGCGGGGGGGCTGTCGATGAGCAGTTCTTC	CASSYGGGAVDEQFF
TRBJ2-7	-	-	TRBV7-2	TGTGCCAGCAGCCACCGGGGCTACGAGCAGTACTTC	CASSHRGYEQYF
TRBJ2-7	-	-	TRBV10-3	TGTGCCATCAGTGAGTCAGGGGGCTACGAGCAGTACTTC	CAISESGGYEQYF
TRBJ1-5	-	-	TRBV27	TGTGCCAGCAGTTTCGGCAGGGAAGGGCAGCCCCAGCATTTT	CASSFGREGQPQHF
TRBJ1-5	-	TRBD1	TRBV19	TGTGCCAGTAGTCAACGGGGACAGGGAGGTCAGCCCCAGCATTTT	CASSQRGQGGQPQHF
TRBJ2-5	-	TRBD2	TRBV2	TGTGCCAGCATGGGACTAGCGGGGGGGCTCAGGGAGACCCAGTACTTC	CASMGLAGGLRETQYF
TRBJ2-5	-	-	TRBV19	TGTGCCAGTAGTATAGACCCGCAGGGGTGGGAGACCCAGTACTTC	CASSIDPQGWETQYF
TRBJ1-2	few	-	TRBV6-4	TGTGCCAGCAGCCCCAGATGGGATTCAAGCTATGGCTACACCTTC	CASSPRWDSSYGYTF
TRBJ2-1	-	-	TRBV7-9	TGTGCCAGCAGCCTATTATTAAGCCCGACGGTCCTTTCCTACAATGAGCAGTTCTTC	CASSLLLSPTVLSYNEQFF
TRBJ2-5	-	TRBD2	TRBV10-3	TGTGCCATCAGCCAGACTAGCGGGGGGCCGAGGGAGACCCAGTACTTC	CAISQTSGGPRETQYF
TRBJ1-1	-	-	TRBV19	TGTGCCAGTAGTGTTTGGGGCCTGGACACTGAAGCTTTCTTT	CASSVWGLDTEAFF
TRBJ1-4	few	-	TRBV5-5	TGTGCCAGCAGCTTCATAGCGACTAATGAAAAACTGTTTTTT	CASSFIATNEKLFF
TRBJ2-1	-	TRBD2	TRBV10-2	TGCGCCGCCCTTGGGAAGGTGGCGACTAGCGGGGGCCTTTCCTACAATGAGCAGTTCTTC	CAALGKVATSGGLSYNEQFF
TRBJ2-3	-	TRBD2	TRBV7-9	TGTGCCAGCAGCCCATCCCTTATGCGGGGGGGCACAGATACGCAGTATTTT	CASSPSLMRGGTDTQYF
TRBJ2-2	once	-	TRBV5-1	TGCGCCAGCGCCCAAGCGAACACCGGGGAGCTGTTTTTT	CASAQANTGELFF
TRBJ2-1	few	TRBD2	TRBV11-2	TGTGCCAGCAGTAGGCTAGCGGGCTCCTACAATGAGCAGTTCTTC	CASSRLAGSYNEQFF
TRBJ1-2	-	TRBD1	TRBV4-1	TGCGCCAGCAGCCAACTGCAGGGGGCAGGGGGCTACACCTTC	CASSQLQGAGGYTF
TRBJ2-7	once	-	TRBV5-1	TGCGCCAGCAGCTTGGACGGCTCCTACGAGCAGTACTTC	CASSLDGSYEQYF
TRBJ2-2	few	-	TRBV27	TGTGCCAGCACCGAGGGAGCTAGCGTGAACACCGGGGAGCTGTTTTTT	CASTEGASVNTGELFF
TRBJ2-5	once	TRBD2	TRBV5-6	TGTGCCAGCAGCTTGGGAACTAGCGGGGGGGAGACCCAGTACTTC	CASSLGTSGGETQYF
TRBJ2-5	-	TRBD2	TRBV29-1	TGCAGCGTTATGGGACTAGCGGGGGGGCCTTGGGAGACCCAGTACTTC	CSVMGLAGGPWETQYF